Below are 15 T cell receptor beta chains sequenced from a single sample in a study of T cells in Graves' hyperthyroidism and ophthalmopathy. The TCR beta CDR3 regions underwent amplification using RNA transcripts as the source. The primer set for the first-round RT-PCR of the TCR CDR3 was HTBI. TCRdb reanalysed the multiplex PCR reads using MiXCR and keeps one entry per CDR3 protein. The data hold about 340,000 distinct CDR3 sequences, with over 20% observed a single time. Sequenced sample: blood. These receptors all stem from a woman aged 50 to 65 with Graves' hyperthyroidism.

The sample holds many counts of this clonotype. The chain is built from TRBV4-1 and TRBJ1-5; 9 bases fit TRBD1. Germline lookup yields CDR1 MGHRA and CDR2 YSYEKL. The CDR3 runs 15 residues. V lost 4 bases, J lost 1 base, and 2 bases stayed unmatched. The CDR3: CASSRDRASNQPQHF. The DNA of the CDR3 is TGCGCCAGCAGCCGGGACAGGGCGAGCAATCAGCCCCAGCATTTT.

This clonotype was recorded at least ten times. The chain joins TRBV5-5 to TRBJ2-1; D gene unclear. The CDR3 covers 13 residues. Per the germline V gene, CDR1 is SGHKS and CDR2 is YYEKEE (reference sequence). Trimming shortened V by 1 base and J by 8 bases, and 10 bases separated the two germline ends. DNA of the CDR3: TGTGCCAGCAGCTTGACTATTGGCTATGAGCAGTTCTTC. Translated: CASSLTIGYEQFF.

Comments on this clonotype: This may stem from a read error, because a much larger clone lies one nucleotide away. The chain recombines TRBV27 with TRBJ2-5, with D uncertain. This CDR3 has 13 amino acids. Germline-derived CDR1 and CDR2 are MNHEY and SMNVEV (reference sequence). The CDR3 reads CASSLSDQETRYF. The CDR3 DNA sequence: TGTGCCAGCAGTTTATCAGACCAAGAGACCCGGTACTTC.

This clonotype was seen repeatedly, ten times or more. The rearrangement links TRBV7-8 to TRBJ2-7; tentative D call: TRBD2 (6 bases). V was trimmed by 5 bases and J by 3 bases, leaving 17 bases between them. There are 15 residues in the CDR3. The germline gives CDR1 SGHVS, CDR2 FQNEAQ. DNA for the CDR3: TGTGCCAGCAGCGCCGGTCTAGCGTTCCGCTACGAGCAGTACTTC. As protein: CASSAGLAFRYEQYF.

This clonotype was seen ten or more times. V is TRBV12-3 or TRBV12-4 and J is TRBJ1-6; 7 bases line up with TRBD1. This CDR3 has 15 residues. The junction had 8 bases not matched to a gene; V was cut back by 5 bases and J by 7 bases. This CDR3 is CASSPTGVWNSPLHF. The CDR3 DNA sequence: TGTGCCAGCAGTCCCACAGGGGTGTGGAATTCACCCCTCCACTTT.

About this clonotype: With a much larger clone just one base away, this may be a read error. The rearrangement joins TRBV10-3 to TRBJ2-7, with 13 bases aligning to TRBD2. The germline CDR1 and CDR2 sequences are ENHRY and SYGVKD. The CDR3 loop spans 18 amino acids. Trimming removed 2 bases from V and 3 bases from J; junction bases left unmatched: 10. Here the CDR3 reads CAISERGLAGKGFYEQYF. The CDR3 DNA sequence: TGTGCCATCAGTGAGCGGGGACTAGCGGGAAAGGGCTTCTACGAGCAGTACTTC.

This clonotype was counted at least ten times. This chain joins TRBV2 and TRBJ2-7, with 11 bases identical to TRBD2. J gave up 3 bases and V 6 bases, and 10 bases lay outside the gene matches. From germline, CDR1 is SNHLY and CDR2 FYNNEI. This CDR3 comprises 16 residues. The CDR3 nucleotides are TGTGCCAGCAGGAGGGGAGTCGGACTAGCGGGCTACGAGCAGTACTTC. Amino acids: CASRRGVGLAGYEQYF.

This chain links TRBV14 with TRBJ2-1, with 8 bases lining up with TRBD1. With 4 bases clipped from V and 2 bases from J, the junction kept 4 bases outside the gene matches. This CDR3 is 15 amino acids long. Germline CDR1 is SGHDN and CDR2 is FVKESK. The CDR3 spells CASSRLGQAYNEQFF. The CDR3 DNA is TGTGCCAGCAGCCGCCTGGGACAGGCCTACAATGAGCAGTTCTTC.

The J gene is TRBJ2-7, the V gene TRBV28; D is possibly TRBD1 or TRBD2 (5 bases each). Germline V lookup: CDR1 MDHEN, CDR2 SYDVKM. V was pared by 5 bases and J by 2 bases, with 16 bases between. The CDR3 covers 15 residues. The CDR3 nucleotides are TGTGCCAGCAGTCGGCCCGGGACGGGGACCTACGAGCAGTACTTC. It yields the protein CASSRPGTGTYEQYF.

The chain combines TRBV20-1 with TRBJ2-7, with D hard to call. The CDR3 is 12 amino acids. CDR1 and CDR2 (germline): DFQATT, SNEGSKA (reference sequence). The germline V and J ends were trimmed by 6 bases and 4 bases, with 13 bases remaining between them. The CDR3 region has the DNA TGCAGTGCCCATGATCTGGGATACGAGCAGTACTTC. This codes for CSAHDLGYEQYF.

This clonotype was picked up a small number of times. Here the CDR3 DNA reads TGTGCCAGCAGCGTAGAAGGACAGAACTATGGCTACACCTTC. This codes for CASSVEGQNYGYTF. The chain recombines TRBV9 with TRBJ1-2; possibly TRBD1 for D (6 bases). CDR3 length: 14 amino acids. Trimming shortened V by 0 bases and J by 2 bases, and 8 bases separated the two germline ends. Germline CDR1 and CDR2: SGDLS and YYNGEE.

The rearrangement uses TRBV28 and TRBJ2-7, with TRBD2 matching 7 bases. J gave up 7 bases and V 2 bases, and 5 bases lay outside the gene matches. CDR1 and CDR2 from the germline V gene are MDHEN and SYDVKM. This CDR3 has 13 amino acids. The CDR3 sequence: CASSLAGVEEQYF. CDR3 nucleotide sequence: TGTGCCAGCAGTTTAGCGGGAGTGGAAGAGCAGTACTTC.

The sample holds many counts of this clonotype. A much more abundant neighbour one base away suggests this may be a read error. CDR3 sequence: CASSVPRGTGELLF. CDR3 nucleotides: TGTGCCAGCAGTGTACCCAGGGGCACCGGGGAGCTGCTTTTT. The chain is built from TRBV28 and TRBJ2-2; tentative D call: TRBD1 (6 bases). Germline CDR1 is MDHEN and CDR2 is SYDVKM. This CDR3 spans 14 amino acids.

In this sample, this clonotype turned up many times. J is TRBJ1-1 and V is TRBV20-1, with D perhaps matching TRBD1 (5 bases). Trimming took off 3 bases at V and 7 bases at J, with 15 bases between the two ends. CDR1 and CDR2 from the germline V gene are DFQATT and SNEGSKA (reference sequence). The CDR3 is 13 amino acids. The CDR3 coding sequence is TGCAGTGCTAGGGCAACAGGTTTTATTGAAGCTTTCTTT. Translating it yields CSARATGFIEAFF.

Many counts were recorded for this clonotype. The genes are TRBV24-1 and TRBJ2-7, with TRBD1 matching 9 bases. The CDR3 extends over 15 amino acids. Trimming cost V 8 bases and J 1 base; bases outside gene matches: 8. Germline V CDR1 and CDR2: KGHDR, SFDVKD. The CDR3 DNA reads TGTGCCACCACAGTGCCGGACAGGGGATCCTACGAGCAGTACTTC. This translates into CATTVPDRGSYEQYF.